This T cell receptor (beta chain) was captured by sequencing in a study of cytomegalovirus exposure and HLA in healthy donors. Germline values: CDR1 SGHNT, CDR2 YENEEA. V was clipped by 2 bases and J by 1 base, with 5 bases between them. CDR3 length: 13 residues. Amplification used 60 Vbeta primers and 13 Jbeta primers. Clones were sequenced by immunoSEQ multiplex PCR, and TCRdb holds only the in-frame ones, with some missing. This table holds 150,000 to 200,000 clones, over 70% found once. This sequence joins TRBV11-3 and TRBJ1-1; D uncertain. The receptor's source is a woman aged 40 to 55 in good health and CMV-seropositive. The sample consisted of PBMCs. The DNA for the CDR3 is TGTGCCAGCAGCTTAAGGAGGAACACTGAAGCTTTCTTT. Protein product: CASSLRRNTEAFF. Complete variable domain (other parts from reference TRBV11-3 and TRBJ1-1): EAGVVQSPRYKIIEKKQPVAFWCNPISGHNTLYWYLQNLGQGPELLIRYENEEAVDDSQLPKDRFSAERLKGVDSTLKIQPAELGDSAVYLCASSLRRNTEAFFGQGTRLTVV.